The rows below give T cell receptor beta chains drawn from one sample of a study of blood T cell dynamics during melanoma immunotherapy. Sequenced by immunoSEQ multiplex PCR; TCRdb stores in-frame clones only, minus some. The sample holds 10,000 or so clones, approximately 91% seen once. The sample in question was blood, obtained from a patient treated with checkpoint blockade. The receptors here all came from a human donor with melanoma. Each CDR3 is given with its conserved first and last residue. The D gene is left open where the match is weak. Rows may omit the clone size; those that give it use once, few, many or a size class.

d_call	v_call	j_call	clone_size	cdr3_aa	cdr3_nt
NA	TRBV18	TRBJ2-7	NA	CASSPPGSGGAYEQYF	TGTGCCAGCTCACCCCCGGGCTCAGGCGGGGCCTACGAGCAGTACTTC
NA	TRBV28	TRBJ1-5	NA	CASSSEGNQPQHF	TGTGCCAGCAGTTCTGAGGGGAATCAGCCCCAGCATTTT
NA	TRBV7-9	TRBJ1-5	NA	CASSLVGGVNQPQHF	TGTGCCAGCAGCTTAGTAGGGGGAGTAAATCAGCCCCAGCATTTT
NA	TRBV7-2	TRBJ2-3	NA	CASSPLKDTQYF	TGTGCCAGCAGCCCACTAAAAGATACGCAGTATTTT
NA	TRBV7-2	TRBJ2-5	NA	CASSLEGTMGETQYF	TGTGCCAGCAGCTTAGAGGGGACAATGGGAGAGACCCAGTACTTC
NA	TRBV15	TRBJ2-2	NA	CATSRVPAGELFF	TGTGCCACCAGCAGAGTTCCCGCCGGGGAGCTGTTTTTT
TRBD2	TRBV28	TRBJ2-1	NA	CASSSLAGGSSYNEQFF	TGTGCCAGCAGCTCTCTAGCGGGAGGGAGCTCCTACAATGAGCAGTTCTTC
NA	TRBV6-6	TRBJ1-5	once	CASSLAGQTNRSQHF	TGTGCCAGCAGCCTGGCGGGGCAGACTAATCGGTCCCAGCATTTT
TRBD2	TRBV19	TRBJ2-3	NA	CASSMEGGRGVDTQYF	TGTGCCAGTAGTATGGAGGGCGGGAGAGGAGTAGATACGCAGTATTTT
NA	TRBV29-1	TRBJ1-5	NA	CAGGGGPNQPQHF	TGCGCGGGAGGGGGAGGGCCTAATCAGCCCCAGCATTTT
NA	TRBV6-1	TRBJ2-3	NA	CASSERRGARSTDTQYF	TGTGCCAGCAGTGAACGAAGGGGGGCGCGGAGCACAGATACGCAGTATTTT
TRBD1	TRBV28	TRBJ1-6	NA	CASSRGDLNNSPLHF	TGTGCCAGTTCCAGGGGGGATCTAAATAATTCACCCCTCCACTTT
NA	TRBV2	TRBJ1-4	NA	CASSRVSEKLFF	TGTGCCAGCAGTCGCGTCTCTGAAAAACTGTTTTTT